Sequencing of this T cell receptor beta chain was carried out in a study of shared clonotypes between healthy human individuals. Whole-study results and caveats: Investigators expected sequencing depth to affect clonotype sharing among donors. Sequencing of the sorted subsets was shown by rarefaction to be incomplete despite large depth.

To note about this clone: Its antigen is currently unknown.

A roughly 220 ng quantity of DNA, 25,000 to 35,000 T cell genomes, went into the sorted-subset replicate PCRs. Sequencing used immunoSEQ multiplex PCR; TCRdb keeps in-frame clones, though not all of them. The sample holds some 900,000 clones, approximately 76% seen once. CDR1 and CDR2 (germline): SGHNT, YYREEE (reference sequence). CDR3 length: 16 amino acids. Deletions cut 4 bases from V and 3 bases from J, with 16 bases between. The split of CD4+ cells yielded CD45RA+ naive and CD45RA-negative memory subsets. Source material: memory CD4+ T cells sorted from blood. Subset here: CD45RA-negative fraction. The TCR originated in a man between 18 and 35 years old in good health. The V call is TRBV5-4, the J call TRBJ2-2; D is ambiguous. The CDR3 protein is CASSRNLRTDTGELFF. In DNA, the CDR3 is TGTGCCAGCAGCAGAAACCTACGGACGGACACCGGGGAGCTGTTTTTT.